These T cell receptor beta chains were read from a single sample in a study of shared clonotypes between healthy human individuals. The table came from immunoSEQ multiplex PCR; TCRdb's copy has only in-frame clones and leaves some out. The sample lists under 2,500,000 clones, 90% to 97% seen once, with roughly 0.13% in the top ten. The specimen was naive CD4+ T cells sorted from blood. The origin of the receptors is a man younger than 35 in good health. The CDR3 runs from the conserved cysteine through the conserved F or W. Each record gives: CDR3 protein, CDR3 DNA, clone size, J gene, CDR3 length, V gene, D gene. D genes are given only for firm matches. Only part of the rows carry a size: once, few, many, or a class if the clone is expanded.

cdr3_aa: CASSRDHWDEQYF
cdr3_nt: TGTGCCAGCAGCAGGGACCACTGGGACGAGCAGTACTTC
clone_size: once
j_call: TRBJ2-7
cdr3_length: 13
v_call: TRBV28
d_call: -

cdr3_aa: CASHQGQGKGDGYTF
cdr3_nt: TGCGCCAGCCATCAGGGACAGGGGAAAGGCGATGGCTACACCTTC
clone_size: -
j_call: TRBJ1-2
cdr3_length: 15
v_call: TRBV5-1
d_call: TRBD1

cdr3_aa: CASRWGGLSGRQPQHF
cdr3_nt: TGTGCCAGCAGGTGGGGCGGATTATCGGGCAGGCAGCCCCAGCATTTT
clone_size: -
j_call: TRBJ1-5
cdr3_length: 16
v_call: TRBV7-3
d_call: -

cdr3_aa: CASKGSEANYGYTF
cdr3_nt: TGCGCCAGCAAGGGCAGTGAAGCTAACTATGGCTACACCTTC
clone_size: -
j_call: TRBJ1-2
cdr3_length: 14
v_call: TRBV5-1
d_call: -

cdr3_aa: CAWNPGQGGEKLFF
cdr3_nt: TGTGCCTGGAACCCGGGACAGGGGGGTGAAAAACTGTTTTTT
clone_size: once
j_call: TRBJ1-4
cdr3_length: 14
v_call: TRBV30
d_call: TRBD1

cdr3_aa: CASSDALAGAVDTQYF
cdr3_nt: TGTGCCAGCAGTGACGCCCTAGCGGGGGCGGTAGATACGCAGTATTTT
clone_size: once
j_call: TRBJ2-3
cdr3_length: 16
v_call: TRBV2
d_call: TRBD2

cdr3_aa: CASRTGLSGNTIYF
cdr3_nt: TGTGCCAGCAGGACAGGGCTCTCTGGAAACACCATATATTTT
clone_size: once
j_call: TRBJ1-3
cdr3_length: 14
v_call: TRBV9
d_call: TRBD1

cdr3_aa: CSGYRNTEAFF
cdr3_nt: TGCAGCGGGTATAGAAACACTGAAGCTTTCTTT
clone_size: -
j_call: TRBJ1-1
cdr3_length: 11
v_call: TRBV29-1
d_call: -

cdr3_aa: CAWSVTGRASDTQYF
cdr3_nt: TGTGCCTGGAGTGTCACCGGGAGGGCCTCAGATACGCAGTATTTT
clone_size: -
j_call: TRBJ2-3
cdr3_length: 15
v_call: TRBV30
d_call: TRBD2

cdr3_aa: CASSHTSGHYEQYF
cdr3_nt: TGCGCCAGCAGCCACACTAGCGGCCACTACGAGCAGTACTTC
clone_size: -
j_call: TRBJ2-7
cdr3_length: 14
v_call: TRBV5-1
d_call: TRBD2

cdr3_aa: CASSPAGQNYGYTF
cdr3_nt: TGTGCCAGCAGTCCCGCCGGACAGAACTATGGCTACACCTTC
clone_size: once
j_call: TRBJ1-2
cdr3_length: 14
v_call: TRBV7-8
d_call: -

cdr3_aa: CASSAAGEAYEQYF
cdr3_nt: TGTGCCAGCAGTGCAGCGGGAGAGGCCTACGAGCAGTACTTC
clone_size: -
j_call: TRBJ2-7
cdr3_length: 14
v_call: TRBV25-1
d_call: TRBD2

cdr3_aa: CASTPGTGGGEQYF
cdr3_nt: TGTGCCAGCACCCCCGGGACAGGAGGCGGCGAGCAGTACTTC
clone_size: -
j_call: TRBJ2-7
cdr3_length: 14
v_call: TRBV6-6
d_call: TRBD1

cdr3_aa: CASRGVRGADNSPLHF
cdr3_nt: TGTGCCAGTAGGGGGGTTAGGGGCGCCGATAATTCACCCCTCCACTTT
clone_size: -
j_call: TRBJ1-6
cdr3_length: 16
v_call: TRBV19
d_call: -

cdr3_aa: CASSWGTGANYGYTF
cdr3_nt: TGTGCCAGCAGCTGGGGGACAGGGGCTAACTATGGCTACACCTTC
clone_size: -
j_call: TRBJ1-2
cdr3_length: 15
v_call: TRBV5-5
d_call: TRBD1

cdr3_aa: CASSHLGQGSNQPQHF
cdr3_nt: TGCGCCAGCAGCCACCTGGGACAGGGAAGCAATCAGCCCCAGCATTTT
clone_size: -
j_call: TRBJ1-5
cdr3_length: 16
v_call: TRBV4-1
d_call: TRBD1

cdr3_aa: CASSLGGQTQYF
cdr3_nt: TGTGCCAGCAGCTTGGGGGGTCAGACGCAGTATTTT
clone_size: once
j_call: TRBJ2-3
cdr3_length: 12
v_call: TRBV7-9
d_call: -

cdr3_aa: CASSVQGGPPDEQYF
cdr3_nt: TGTGCCAGCAGCGTACAGGGAGGCCCCCCTGACGAGCAGTACTTC
clone_size: -
j_call: TRBJ2-7
cdr3_length: 15
v_call: TRBV9
d_call: -

cdr3_aa: CASSTGLAGGLGSYEQYF
cdr3_nt: TGTGCCAGCAGCACGGGACTAGCGGGGGGGCTCGGGTCCTACGAGCAGTACTTC
clone_size: -
j_call: TRBJ2-7
cdr3_length: 18
v_call: TRBV7-2
d_call: TRBD2

cdr3_aa: CASSPQGKKYEQYF
cdr3_nt: TGTGCCAGCAGTCCTCAGGGTAAAAAATACGAGCAGTACTTC
clone_size: -
j_call: TRBJ2-7
cdr3_length: 14
v_call: TRBV6-1
d_call: -

cdr3_aa: CAITGLADSYEQYF
cdr3_nt: TGTGCCATCACCGGACTAGCCGATTCCTACGAGCAGTACTTC
clone_size: -
j_call: TRBJ2-7
cdr3_length: 14
v_call: TRBV10-3
d_call: TRBD2

cdr3_aa: CASSLSGRNTDTQYF
cdr3_nt: TGCGCCAGCAGCCTTAGCGGGAGGAACACAGATACGCAGTATTTT
clone_size: -
j_call: TRBJ2-3
cdr3_length: 15
v_call: TRBV5-1
d_call: TRBD2

cdr3_aa: CTYSGGVHYNEQFF
cdr3_nt: TGCACCTATAGCGGGGGAGTACACTACAATGAGCAGTTCTTC
clone_size: -
j_call: TRBJ2-1
cdr3_length: 14
v_call: TRBV29-1
d_call: TRBD2

cdr3_aa: CASSQTGGNQPQHF
cdr3_nt: TGTGCCAGCAGCCAAACAGGGGGCAATCAGCCCCAGCATTTT
clone_size: -
j_call: TRBJ1-5
cdr3_length: 14
v_call: TRBV5-5
d_call: TRBD1

cdr3_aa: CASSPPGQGPEKLFF
cdr3_nt: TGTGCCAGCTCACCACCGGGTCAGGGGCCCGAAAAACTGTTTTTT
clone_size: -
j_call: TRBJ1-4
cdr3_length: 15
v_call: TRBV18
d_call: -

cdr3_aa: CATSLTGNYGYTF
cdr3_nt: TGTGCCACCTCTCTCACAGGGAACTATGGCTACACCTTC
clone_size: -
j_call: TRBJ1-2
cdr3_length: 13
v_call: TRBV27
d_call: -

cdr3_aa: CASSFGNRQGISGQYF
cdr3_nt: TGCGCCAGCAGCTTCGGTAATAGACAGGGGATTTCCGGGCAGTACTTC
clone_size: -
j_call: TRBJ2-7
cdr3_length: 16
v_call: TRBV5-1
d_call: TRBD1

cdr3_aa: CASRRGGPPEETQYF
cdr3_nt: TGCGCCAGCCGCCGGGGGGGACCCCCAGAAGAGACCCAGTACTTC
clone_size: -
j_call: TRBJ2-5
cdr3_length: 15
v_call: TRBV5-1
d_call: TRBD2

cdr3_aa: CASSGTGQVIQETQYF
cdr3_nt: TGTGCCAGCAGTGGTACGGGACAGGTCATCCAAGAGACCCAGTACTTC
clone_size: -
j_call: TRBJ2-5
cdr3_length: 16
v_call: TRBV6-1
d_call: TRBD1

cdr3_aa: CASSPALEQYF
cdr3_nt: TGTGCCAGCAGCCCCGCTCTCGAGCAGTACTTC
clone_size: -
j_call: TRBJ2-7
cdr3_length: 11
v_call: TRBV7-2
d_call: -

cdr3_aa: CASSGGGQWLTDTQYF
cdr3_nt: TGTGCCAGCAGTGGCGGGGGACAATGGCTCACAGATACGCAGTATTTT
clone_size: -
j_call: TRBJ2-3
cdr3_length: 16
v_call: TRBV6-1
d_call: -